This paragraph covers one TCR beta chain sequence. Its antigen is not identified. Each sequencing run yielded over 170 million TCR-beta sequences from 15-18 subjects. In TCRdb, the 5' RACE reads were re-called with MiXCR into one record per CDR3 protein. The profile shows some 38,000 distinct CDR3 sequences, approximately 4.2% of them singletons. These data come from a study of neurological immune-mediated disorders. Study results and caveats: Phylogenetic grouping assigned the repertoires of 18 of 34 multiple sclerosis patients to a single related-CDR3 cluster, representing a possible signature. No CDR3 amino acid sequences were shared by expanded clones across subjects, suggesting private repertoires in all groups.

Germline V gene sequence: CDR1 LGHNT, CDR2 FRNRAP. The CDR3 contains 14 residues. V was clipped by 6 bases and J by 6 bases, with 16 bases between them. This receptor was taken from a man aged 30-40 years with multiple sclerosis. The sample consisted of PBMCs. The chain recombines TRBV12-5 with TRBJ2-3; D is possibly TRBD1 (5 bases). The CDR3 DNA reads TGTGCTAGTGGGTCCGGAAAGGGGATGGATACGCAGTATTTT. Translating it yields CASGSGKGMDTQYF.